This T cell receptor (beta chain) was obtained from a study of blood T cell repertoires in COVID-19. Patients of the Seattle cohort, enrolled during active infection, were followed longitudinally. Libraries were prepared by immunoSEQ multiplex PCR; TCRdb keeps only in-frame clonotypes and omits some of them. The table shows 380,000 or so clones, with 70% to 90% occurring only once. J was trimmed by 8 bases and V by 7 bases; bases with no gene match: 7. Germline CDR1 and CDR2: SNHLY and FYNNEI. CDR3 size: 14 residues. V gene TRBV2 combines with J gene TRBJ2-1, with 11 bases identical to TRBD2. Sequenced: peripheral blood. This TCR was sampled from a woman aged 60 to 75 with COVID-19, enrolled during active disease. The CDR3 region is CASNSGGAGHEQFF. The CDR3 DNA reads TGTGCCAGCAATAGCGGGGGGGCTGGGCATGAGCAGTTCTTC.